The next 2 T cell receptor beta chains were all read from a single sample in a study of blood T cell repertoires in COVID-19. Some clones are missing from TCRdb's copy, which holds only in-frame ones; the method was immunoSEQ multiplex PCR. This table has around 20,000 clones, around 89% appearing once. Sequenced input: peripheral blood. Every receptor here comes from a human donor with active COVID-19. The donor label of this sample is uncertain.

This clone was recorded only once. CDR3 region: CASSSGTAQETQYF. For the CDR3, the DNA is TGCGCCAGCAGTTCCGGGACAGCACAAGAGACCCAGTACTTC. The chain has TRBV5-1 and TRBJ2-5; TRBD1 matches at 7 bases. V was pared by 5 bases and J by 2 bases, with 6 bases of the junction left unmatched. The germline V gene encodes CDR1 SGHRS and CDR2 YFSETQ. CDR3 length equals 14 residues.

The chain employs TRBV2 and TRBJ1-4, with 7 nucleotides matching TRBD1. The CDR3 length is 15 residues. Trimming cost V 5 bases and J 6 bases; bases outside gene matches: 9. CDR1 and CDR2 (germline): SNHLY, FYNNEI. The CDR3 here is CASSSGQASYEKLFF. DNA of the CDR3: TGTGCCAGCAGTTCAGGACAGGCCTCCTATGAAAAACTGTTTTTT.